This T cell receptor (beta chain) was profiled in a study of T cell responses to AZD1222 COVID-19 vaccine. Study observations and caveats: Dominant CD4 TCR responses targeted spike regions 160-218 and 743-854. Reports indicate that nearly half of spike-specific TCRs are directed at unmutated variant regions. Most donors were white British, females outnumbered males, and clonal diversity was possibly underestimated. At study baseline, merely five or six AZD1222 recipients were seropositive.

About this clone itself: Its antigen is undetermined.

Produced via immunoSEQ multiplex PCR; TCRdb's table is partial and in-frame only. In the table there are roughly 130,000 clones, around 84% of which are singletons. The CDR3 is made up of 12 amino acids. Looked up from germline, CDR1 is MDHEN and CDR2 is SYDVKM. With 7 bases removed from V and 7 bases from J, the gap between germline ends came to 11 bases. The chain is built from TRBV28 and TRBJ1-5, with D unresolved. The sample in question was peripheral blood, obtained on day 0 of AZD1222 vaccination. The receptor was derived from an adult in good health. The CDR3 DNA follows: TGTGCCAGCAAAGGGTCTGGGCAGCCCCAGCATTTT. Translated: CASKGSGQPQHF.